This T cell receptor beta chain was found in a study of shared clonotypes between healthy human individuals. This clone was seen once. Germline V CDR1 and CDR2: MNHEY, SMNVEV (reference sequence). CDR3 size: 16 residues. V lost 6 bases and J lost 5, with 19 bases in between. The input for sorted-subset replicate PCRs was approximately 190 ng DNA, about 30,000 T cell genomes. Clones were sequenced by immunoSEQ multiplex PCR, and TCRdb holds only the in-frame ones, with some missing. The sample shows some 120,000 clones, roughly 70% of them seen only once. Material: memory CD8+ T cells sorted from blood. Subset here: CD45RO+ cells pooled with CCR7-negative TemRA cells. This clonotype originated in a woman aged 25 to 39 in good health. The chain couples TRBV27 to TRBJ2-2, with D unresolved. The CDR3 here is CASRKYFYPPTGELFF. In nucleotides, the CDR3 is TGTGCCAGCAGAAAGTACTTTTACCCTCCAACCGGGGAGCTGTTTTTT.